Reported below is one T cell receptor beta chain. Its antigen is unknown. This sample was included in a study of T cell repertoires in cytomegalovirus infection. V lost 0 bases, J lost 3 bases, and 1 base stayed unmatched. The CDR3 extends over 15 amino acids. Germline lookup yields CDR1 SGDLS and CDR2 YYNGEE. TCRdb redid the calling of the reads with MiXCR, one entry per CDR3 protein. Seen here are approximately 390,000 distinct CDR3 sequences, about 32% observed once, and the top ten hold 13%. This clonotype was obtained from a human donor in good health (CMV status not recorded). Some clones in this sample may be carry-over from other donors' samples. The V call is TRBV9, the J call TRBJ2-1, with 9 nucleotides matching TRBD2. The source was cultured PBMCs, collected from culture after CMV antigen stimulation. The CDR3 loop reads CASSVATSGYNEQFF. CDR3 sequence (DNA): TGTGCCAGCAGCGTAGCGACTAGCGGCTACAATGAGCAGTTCTTC.